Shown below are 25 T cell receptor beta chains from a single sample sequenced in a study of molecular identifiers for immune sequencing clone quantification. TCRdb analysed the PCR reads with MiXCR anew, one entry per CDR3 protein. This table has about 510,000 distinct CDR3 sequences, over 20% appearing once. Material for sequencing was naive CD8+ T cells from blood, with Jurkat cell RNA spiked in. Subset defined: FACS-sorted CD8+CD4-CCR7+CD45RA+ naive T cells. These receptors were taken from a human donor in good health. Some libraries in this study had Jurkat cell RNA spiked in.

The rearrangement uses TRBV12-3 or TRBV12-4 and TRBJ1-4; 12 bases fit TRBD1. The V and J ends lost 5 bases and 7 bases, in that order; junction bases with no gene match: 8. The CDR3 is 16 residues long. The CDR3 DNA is TGTGCCAGCAGTCACCGGGACAGGGGGCGAGGTGAAAAACTGTTTTTT. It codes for CASSHRDRGRGEKLFF.

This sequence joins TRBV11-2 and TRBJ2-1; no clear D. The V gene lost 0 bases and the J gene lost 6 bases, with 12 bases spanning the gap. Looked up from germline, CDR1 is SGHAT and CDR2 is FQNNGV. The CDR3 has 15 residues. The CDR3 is CASSLDERTCNEQFF. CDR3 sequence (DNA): TGTGCCAGCAGCTTAGATGAACGGACCTGCAATGAGCAGTTCTTC.

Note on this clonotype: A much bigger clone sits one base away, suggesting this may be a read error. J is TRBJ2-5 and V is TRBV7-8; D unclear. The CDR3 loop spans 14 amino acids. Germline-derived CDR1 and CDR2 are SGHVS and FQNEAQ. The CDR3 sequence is CASSPAADQATQYF. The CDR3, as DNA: TGTGCCAGCAGCCCCGCGGCGGACCAAGCGACCCAGTACTTC.

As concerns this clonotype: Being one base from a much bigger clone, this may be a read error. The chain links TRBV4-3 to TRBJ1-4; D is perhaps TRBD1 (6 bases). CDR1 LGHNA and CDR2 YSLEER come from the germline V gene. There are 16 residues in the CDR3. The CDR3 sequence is CAGSQVWAGVIEKLFF. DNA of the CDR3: TGCGCCGGCAGCCAAGTCTGGGCAGGGGTGATTGAAAAACTGTTTTTT.

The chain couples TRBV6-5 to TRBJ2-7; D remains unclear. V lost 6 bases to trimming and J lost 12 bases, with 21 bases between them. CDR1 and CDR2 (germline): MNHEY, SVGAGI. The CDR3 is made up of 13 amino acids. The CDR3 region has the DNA TGTGCCAGCAGCCGCTCCGGCTCCTACGCGCGGTACTTC. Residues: CASSRSGSYARYF.

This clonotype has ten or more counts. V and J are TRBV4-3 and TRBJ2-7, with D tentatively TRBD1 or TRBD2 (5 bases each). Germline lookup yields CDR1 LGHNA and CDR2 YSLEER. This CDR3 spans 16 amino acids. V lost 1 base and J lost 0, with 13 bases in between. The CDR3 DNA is TGCGCCAGCAGCCAAGTCACAGGACTTAGCTCCTACGAGCAGTACTTC. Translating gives CASSQVTGLSSYEQYF.

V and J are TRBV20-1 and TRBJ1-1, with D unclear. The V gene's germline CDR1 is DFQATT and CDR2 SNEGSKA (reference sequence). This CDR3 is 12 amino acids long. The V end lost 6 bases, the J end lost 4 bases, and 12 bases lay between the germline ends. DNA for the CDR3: TGCAGTGCCCCCGAGGTCGGCACTGAAGCTTTCTTT. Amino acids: CSAPEVGTEAFF.

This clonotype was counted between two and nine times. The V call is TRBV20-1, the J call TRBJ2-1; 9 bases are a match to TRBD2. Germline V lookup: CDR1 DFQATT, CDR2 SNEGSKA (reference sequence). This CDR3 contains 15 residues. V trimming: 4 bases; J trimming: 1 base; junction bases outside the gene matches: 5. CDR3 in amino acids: CSATHSGSSYNEQFF. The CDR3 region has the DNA TGCAGTGCTACGCATAGCGGGAGTTCCTACAATGAGCAGTTCTTC.

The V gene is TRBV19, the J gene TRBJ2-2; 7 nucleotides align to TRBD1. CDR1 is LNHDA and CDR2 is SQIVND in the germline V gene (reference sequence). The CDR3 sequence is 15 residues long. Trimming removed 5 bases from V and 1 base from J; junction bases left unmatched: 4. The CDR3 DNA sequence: TGTGCCAGTAGTGTCCGACAGGGGAACACCGGGGAGCTGTTTTTT. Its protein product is CASSVRQGNTGELFF.

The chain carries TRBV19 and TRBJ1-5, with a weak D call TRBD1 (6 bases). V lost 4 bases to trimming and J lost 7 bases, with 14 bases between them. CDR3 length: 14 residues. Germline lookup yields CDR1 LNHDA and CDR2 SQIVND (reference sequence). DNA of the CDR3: TGTGCCAGTAGTACGGACAGTTTTATCCAGCCCCAGCATTTT. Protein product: CASSTDSFIQPQHF. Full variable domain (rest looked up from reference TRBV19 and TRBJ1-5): DGGITQSPKYLFRKEGQNVTLSCEQNLNHDAMYWYRQDPGQGLRLIYYSQIVNDFQKGDIAEGYSVSREKKESFPLTVTSAQKNPTAFYLCASSTDSFIQPQHFGDGTRLSIL.

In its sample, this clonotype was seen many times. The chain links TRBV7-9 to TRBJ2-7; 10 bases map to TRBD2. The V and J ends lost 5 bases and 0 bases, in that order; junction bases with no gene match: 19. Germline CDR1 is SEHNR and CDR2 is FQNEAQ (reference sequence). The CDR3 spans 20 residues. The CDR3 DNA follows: TGTGCCAGCAGCGCCCGCAGAGACCCGATAGCGGGGGGCAACTCCTACGAGCAGTACTTC. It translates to CASSARRDPIAGGNSYEQYF.

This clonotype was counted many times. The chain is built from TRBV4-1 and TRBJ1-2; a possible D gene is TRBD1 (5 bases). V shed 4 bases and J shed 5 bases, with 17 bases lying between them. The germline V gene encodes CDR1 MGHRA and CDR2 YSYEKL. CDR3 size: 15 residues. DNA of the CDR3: TGCGCCAGCAGCCTGGTATTAGGAGGGGTATATGGCTACACCTTC. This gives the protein CASSLVLGGVYGYTF.

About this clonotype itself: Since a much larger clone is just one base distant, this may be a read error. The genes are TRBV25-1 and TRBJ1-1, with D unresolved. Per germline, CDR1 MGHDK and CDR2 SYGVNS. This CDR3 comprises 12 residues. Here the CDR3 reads CASSELGSEALF. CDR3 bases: TGTGCCAGCAGTGAACTAGGCAGTGAAGCTCTCTTT.

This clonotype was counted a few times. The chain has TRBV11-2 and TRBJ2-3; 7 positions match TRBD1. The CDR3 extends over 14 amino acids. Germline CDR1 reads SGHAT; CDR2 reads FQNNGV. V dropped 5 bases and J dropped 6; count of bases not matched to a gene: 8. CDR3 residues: CASSPTGFRDTQYF. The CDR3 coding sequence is TGTGCCAGCAGCCCGACAGGGTTTAGGGATACGCAGTATTTT.

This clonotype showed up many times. This CDR3 reads CASSSGTAQADTQYF. Written as DNA, the CDR3 is TGTGCCAGCAGCTCGGGGACAGCGCAGGCAGATACGCAGTATTTT. V is TRBV13 and J is TRBJ2-3, with 7 bases fitting TRBD1. With V trimmed by 4 bases and J by 4 bases, 8 bases remained unmatched. The CDR3 runs to 15 residues. Germline loops: CDR1 PRHDT, CDR2 FYEKMQ (reference sequence). Filled out from reference TRBV13 and TRBJ2-3, the complete variable domain reads AAGVIQSPRHLIKEKRETATLKCYPIPRHDTVYWYQQGPGQDPQFLISFYEKMQSDKGSIPDRFSAQQFSDYHSELNMSSLELGDSALYFCASSSGTAQADTQYFGPGTRLTVL.

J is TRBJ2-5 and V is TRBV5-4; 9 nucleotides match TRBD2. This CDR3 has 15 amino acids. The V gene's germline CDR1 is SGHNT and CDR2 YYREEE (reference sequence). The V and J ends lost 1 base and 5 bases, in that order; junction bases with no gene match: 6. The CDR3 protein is CASSLRAGGPETQYF. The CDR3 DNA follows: TGTGCCAGCAGCTTGCGAGCGGGAGGCCCGGAGACCCAGTACTTC.

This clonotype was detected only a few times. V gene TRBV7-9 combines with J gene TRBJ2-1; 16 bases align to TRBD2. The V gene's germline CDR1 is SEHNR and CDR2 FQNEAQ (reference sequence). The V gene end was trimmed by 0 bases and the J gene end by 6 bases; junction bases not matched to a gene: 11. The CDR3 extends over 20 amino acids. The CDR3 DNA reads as TGTGCCAGCAGCTTAGCTGGGACTAGCGGGAGGGCCGTGCGTGGCAATGAGCAGTTCTTC. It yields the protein CASSLAGTSGRAVRGNEQFF.

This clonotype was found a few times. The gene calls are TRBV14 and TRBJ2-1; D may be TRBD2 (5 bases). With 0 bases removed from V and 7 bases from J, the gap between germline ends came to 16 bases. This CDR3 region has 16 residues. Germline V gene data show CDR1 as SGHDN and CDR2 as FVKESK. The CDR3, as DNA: TGTGCCAGCAGCCAAGATATTTTCTATCGGGGTAATGAGCAGTTCTTC. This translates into CASSQDIFYRGNEQFF.

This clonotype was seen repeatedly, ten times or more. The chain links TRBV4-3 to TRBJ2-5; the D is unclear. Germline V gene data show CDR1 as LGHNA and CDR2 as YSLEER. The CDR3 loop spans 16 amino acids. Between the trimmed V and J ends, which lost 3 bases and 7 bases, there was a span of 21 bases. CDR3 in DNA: TGCGCCAGCAGCCAGTCAGGCCCTGGGTCCACCCGGACCCAGTACTTC. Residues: CASSQSGPGSTRTQYF.

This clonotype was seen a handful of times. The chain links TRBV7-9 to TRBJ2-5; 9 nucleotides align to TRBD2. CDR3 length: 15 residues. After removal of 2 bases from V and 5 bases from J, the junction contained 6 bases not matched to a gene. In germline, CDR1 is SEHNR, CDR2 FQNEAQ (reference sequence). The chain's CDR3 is CASSLPYGLAETQYF. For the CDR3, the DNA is TGTGCCAGCAGCTTACCTTACGGACTAGCGGAGACCCAGTACTTC.

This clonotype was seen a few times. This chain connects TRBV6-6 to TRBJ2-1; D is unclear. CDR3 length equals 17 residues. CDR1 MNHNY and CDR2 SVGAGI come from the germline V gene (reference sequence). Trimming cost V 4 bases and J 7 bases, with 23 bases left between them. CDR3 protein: CASSSLADPKVGNEQFF. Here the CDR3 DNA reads TGTGCCAGCAGTTCCCTCGCGGACCCTAAGGTAGGAAATGAGCAGTTCTTC.

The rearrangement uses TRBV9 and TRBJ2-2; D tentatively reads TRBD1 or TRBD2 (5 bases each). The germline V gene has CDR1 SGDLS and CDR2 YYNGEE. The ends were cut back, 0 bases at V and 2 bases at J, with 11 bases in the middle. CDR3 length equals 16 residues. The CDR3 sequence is CASSVGDVLNTGELFF. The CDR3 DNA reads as TGTGCCAGCAGCGTAGGGGACGTACTCAACACCGGGGAGCTGTTTTTT.

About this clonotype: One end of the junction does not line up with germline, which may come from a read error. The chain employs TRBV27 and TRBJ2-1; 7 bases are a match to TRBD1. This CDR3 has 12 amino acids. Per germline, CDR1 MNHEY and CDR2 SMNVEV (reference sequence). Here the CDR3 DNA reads TGTGCCAGCAGTTCTCAACAGGGGCTTGGTTCTTTC. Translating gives CASSSQQGLGSF.

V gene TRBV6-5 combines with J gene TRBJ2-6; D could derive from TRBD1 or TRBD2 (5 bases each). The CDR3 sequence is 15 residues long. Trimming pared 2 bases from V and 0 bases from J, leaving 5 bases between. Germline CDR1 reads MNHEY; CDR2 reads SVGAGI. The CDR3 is CASSYGTSGANVLTF. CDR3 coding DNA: TGTGCCAGCAGTTACGGGACCTCTGGGGCCAACGTCCTGACTTTC.

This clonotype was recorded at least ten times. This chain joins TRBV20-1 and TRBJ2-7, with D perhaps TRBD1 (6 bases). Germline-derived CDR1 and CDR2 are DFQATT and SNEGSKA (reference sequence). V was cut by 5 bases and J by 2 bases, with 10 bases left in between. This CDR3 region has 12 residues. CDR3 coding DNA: TGCAGTGCTCGGGACATCACCTACGAGCAGTACTTC. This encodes CSARDITYEQYF.